The 10 T cell receptor beta chains reported below all come from one sample, sequenced in a study of blood T cell repertoires in COVID-19. TCRdb's copy holds only in-frame clones and misses some; the assay was immunoSEQ multiplex PCR. The table lists roughly 350,000 clones, 88% of them singletons. The source material was peripheral blood. The receptor source for this set is a woman in her fifties or sixties with active or convalescent COVID-19.

The chain couples TRBV7-9 to TRBJ2-7; TRBD2 agrees at 14 bases. With V trimmed by 1 base and J by 7 bases, 3 bases remained unmatched. CDR3 length: 15 amino acids. Germline V gives CDR1 SEHNR, CDR2 FQNEAQ (reference sequence). CDR3 sequence: CASSLEGLAGAEQYF. The CDR3 DNA reads TGTGCCAGCAGCTTAGAGGGACTAGCGGGAGCTGAGCAGTACTTC.

The chain combines TRBV7-2 with TRBJ2-3; 11 nucleotides agree with TRBD2. The V segment lost 5 bases and the J segment 8 bases; nucleotides outside the gene matches: 9. Germline CDR1 SGHTA, CDR2 FQGNSA. This CDR3 is built from 15 residues. The CDR3 loop reads CASSTLAGGRGTQYF. In DNA, the CDR3 is TGTGCCAGCAGCACCTTAGCGGGGGGGCGGGGTACGCAGTATTTT.

This chain uses TRBV28 with TRBJ1-2; 9 bases line up with TRBD1. CDR1 and CDR2 (germline): MDHEN, SYDVKM. The V segment lost 4 bases and the J segment 6 bases; nucleotides outside the gene matches: 3. CDR3 length: 13 amino acids. The CDR3 protein is CASSYGTGNGYTF. CDR3 in DNA: TGTGCCAGCAGTTACGGGACAGGGAATGGCTACACCTTC.

The gene calls are TRBV11-1 and TRBJ2-7, with D possibly being TRBD2 (6 bases). Germline CDR1 SGHAT, CDR2 FQDESV (reference sequence). CDR3 size: 15 residues. With 2 bases removed from V and 3 bases from J, the gap between germline ends came to 14 bases. The DNA for the CDR3 is TGTGCCAGCAGCTTATCCGATAGCGGACTCTACGAGCAGTACTTC. Translating it yields CASSLSDSGLYEQYF.

The J gene is TRBJ1-1, the V gene TRBV30; D gene uncertain. The CDR3 totals 14 residues. Trimming took 5 bases from V and 5 from J, leaving 18 bases between them. The germline V gene encodes CDR1 GTSNPN and CDR2 SVGIG (reference sequence). CDR3 in DNA: TGTGCCTGGGCTGGCAGCGGGGTGATAACTGAAGCTTTCTTT. Encoded protein: CAWAGSGVITEAFF. Based on the CDR3 plus reference TRBV30 and TRBJ1-1, the full variable domain is SQTIHQWPATLVQPVGSPLSLECTVEGTSNPNLYWYRQAAGRGLQLLFYSVGIGQISSEVPQNLSASRPQDRQFILSSKKLLLSDSGFYLCAWAGSGVITEAFFGQGTRLTVV.

V usage is TRBV9 and J usage is TRBJ2-1, with 7 bases identical to TRBD1. Germline-derived CDR1 and CDR2 are SGDLS and YYNGEE. The CDR3 is 14 residues long. V shed 0 bases and J 4 bases; nucleotides not matched to a gene: 1. The CDR3 region is CASSVAGQYNEQFF. In DNA form, the CDR3 reads TGTGCCAGCAGCGTAGCGGGACAGTACAATGAGCAGTTCTTC.

The chain couples TRBV15 to TRBJ2-2; 7 bases line up with TRBD1. J gave up 5 bases and V 1 base, and 10 bases lay outside the gene matches. This CDR3 region has 17 residues. Germline V CDR1 and CDR2: LNHNV, YYDKDF (reference sequence). CDR3 region: CATSRAVRQGWTGELFF. CDR3 in DNA: TGTGCCACCAGCAGAGCAGTCAGACAGGGTTGGACCGGGGAGCTGTTTTTT.

The genes are TRBV7-2 and TRBJ1-2, with 7 bases matching TRBD1. The germline gives CDR1 SGHTA, CDR2 FQGNSA. There are 14 residues in the CDR3. The V and J ends lost 5 bases and 2 bases, in that order; junction bases with no gene match: 5. The CDR3 DNA sequence: TGTGCCAGCAGCGCAGGGGGATTAAACTATGGCTACACCTTC. As protein: CASSAGGLNYGYTF.

The chain couples TRBV2 to TRBJ1-2, with D possibly TRBD1 on 5 matching bases. Germline CDR1 is SNHLY and CDR2 is FYNNEI. The CDR3 length is 14 residues. V was cut by 7 bases and J by 2 bases, with 14 bases left in between. The CDR3 sequence is CASNRGQLNYGYTF. CDR3 nucleotide sequence: TGTGCCAGCAATAGGGGCCAACTAAACTATGGCTACACCTTC. The full variable domain, its missing parts supplied by reference TRBV2 and TRBJ1-2, is EPEVTQTPSHQVTQMGQEVILRCVPISNHLYFYWYRQILGQKVEFLVSFYNNEISEKSEIFDDQFSVERPDGSNFTLKIRSTKLEDSAMYFCASNRGQLNYGYTFGSGTRLTVV.

This clone was recorded once. The rearrangement uses TRBV6-1 and TRBJ1-2; TRBD1 is a possible D gene (6 bases). The CDR3 spans 14 residues. Germline V gene data show CDR1 as MNHNS and CDR2 as SASEGT. Between the trimmed V and J ends, which lost 5 bases and 8 bases, there was a span of 18 bases. CDR3 amino acids: CASSLDSALQGYTF. The CDR3 DNA reads as TGTGCCAGCAGTTTGGACAGCGCCTTGCAAGGCTACACCTTC.